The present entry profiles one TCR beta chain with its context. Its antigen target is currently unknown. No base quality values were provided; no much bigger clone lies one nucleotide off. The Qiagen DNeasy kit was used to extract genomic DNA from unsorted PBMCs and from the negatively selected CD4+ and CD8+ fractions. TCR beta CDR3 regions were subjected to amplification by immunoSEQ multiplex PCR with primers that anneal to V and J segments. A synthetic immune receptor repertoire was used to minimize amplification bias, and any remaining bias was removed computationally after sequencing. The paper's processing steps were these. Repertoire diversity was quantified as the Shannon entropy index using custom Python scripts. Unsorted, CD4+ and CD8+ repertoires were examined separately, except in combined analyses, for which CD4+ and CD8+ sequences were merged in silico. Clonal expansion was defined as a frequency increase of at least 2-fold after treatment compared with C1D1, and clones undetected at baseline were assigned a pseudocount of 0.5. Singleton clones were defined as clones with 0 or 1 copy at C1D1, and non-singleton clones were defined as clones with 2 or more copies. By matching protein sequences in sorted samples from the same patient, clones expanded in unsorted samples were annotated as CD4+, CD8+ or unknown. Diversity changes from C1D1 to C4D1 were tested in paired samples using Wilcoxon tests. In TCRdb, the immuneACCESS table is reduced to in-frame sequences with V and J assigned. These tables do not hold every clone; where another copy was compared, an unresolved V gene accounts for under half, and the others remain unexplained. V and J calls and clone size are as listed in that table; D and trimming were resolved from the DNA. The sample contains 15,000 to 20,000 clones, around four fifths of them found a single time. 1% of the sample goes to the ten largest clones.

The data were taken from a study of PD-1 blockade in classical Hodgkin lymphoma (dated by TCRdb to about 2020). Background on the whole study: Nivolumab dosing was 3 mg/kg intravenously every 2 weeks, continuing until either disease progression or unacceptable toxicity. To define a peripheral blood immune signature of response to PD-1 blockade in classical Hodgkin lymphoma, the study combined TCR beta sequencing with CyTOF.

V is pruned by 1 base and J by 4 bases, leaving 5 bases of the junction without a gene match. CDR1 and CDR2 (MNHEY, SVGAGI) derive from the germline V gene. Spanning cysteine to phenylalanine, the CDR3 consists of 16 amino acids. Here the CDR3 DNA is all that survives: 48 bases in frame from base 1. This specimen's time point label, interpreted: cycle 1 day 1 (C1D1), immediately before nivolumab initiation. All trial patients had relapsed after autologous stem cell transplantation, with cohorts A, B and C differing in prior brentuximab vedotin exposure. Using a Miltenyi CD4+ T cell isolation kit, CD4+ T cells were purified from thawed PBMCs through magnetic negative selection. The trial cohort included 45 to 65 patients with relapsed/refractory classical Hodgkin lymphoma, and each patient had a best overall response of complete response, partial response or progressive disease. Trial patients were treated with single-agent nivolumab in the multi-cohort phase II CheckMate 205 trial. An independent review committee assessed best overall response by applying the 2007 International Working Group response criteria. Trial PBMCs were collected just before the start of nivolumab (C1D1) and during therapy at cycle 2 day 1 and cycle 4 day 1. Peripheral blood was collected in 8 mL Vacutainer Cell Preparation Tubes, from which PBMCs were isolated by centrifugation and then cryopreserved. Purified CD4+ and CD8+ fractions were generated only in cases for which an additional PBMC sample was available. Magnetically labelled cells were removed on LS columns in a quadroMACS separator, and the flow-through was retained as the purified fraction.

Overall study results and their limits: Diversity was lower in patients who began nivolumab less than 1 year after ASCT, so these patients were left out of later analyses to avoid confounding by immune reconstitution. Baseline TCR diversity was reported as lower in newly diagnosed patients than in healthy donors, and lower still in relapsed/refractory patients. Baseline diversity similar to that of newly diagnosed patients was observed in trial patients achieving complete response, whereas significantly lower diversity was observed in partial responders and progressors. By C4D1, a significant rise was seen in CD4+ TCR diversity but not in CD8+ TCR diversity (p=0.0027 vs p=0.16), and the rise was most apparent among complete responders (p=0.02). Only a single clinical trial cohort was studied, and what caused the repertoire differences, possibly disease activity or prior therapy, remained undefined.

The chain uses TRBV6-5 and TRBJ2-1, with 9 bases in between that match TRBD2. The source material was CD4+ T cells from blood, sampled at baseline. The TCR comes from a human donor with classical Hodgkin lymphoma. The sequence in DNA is TGTGCCAGCAGTTACTTCGCGGGAGGGGGGTACAATGAGCAGTTCTTC. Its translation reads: CASSYFAGGGYNEQFF.